The rows below give T cell receptor beta chains drawn from one sample of a study of a mutant IDH1 vaccine in newly diagnosed glioma. Antigens for these TCRs are unknown. The table came from immunoSEQ multiplex PCR; TCRdb's copy has only in-frame clones and leaves some out. The sample contains about 58,000 clones, about 81% of which appear only once. The source was PBMCs, collected from a glioma patient whose treatment included an IDH1 peptide vaccine. The receptors derive from a woman aged 50 to 60 with glioma. CDR3s include the opening cysteine and the closing phenylalanine or tryptophan.

>TRBJ2-7|TRBV11-2
CASSSRTTEQYF
>TRBJ1-3|TRBV9
CASSARQDRAGNTIYF
>TRBJ2-6|TRBV5-1
CASSLSGGANVLTF
>TRBJ1-3|TRBV5-6
CASRPTRSGNTIYF
>TRBJ1-1|TRBV10-1
CASSARGQGSEAFF
>TRBJ2-1|TRBV5-6
CASSPVPGQIYNEQFF
>TRBJ2-3|TRBV7-9
CASSLASGATDTQYF
>TRBJ1-1|TRBV6-1
CASKLEGITEAFF
>TRBJ2-7|TRBV18
CASSQGVENEQYF
>TRBJ2-2|TRBV5-6
CASSLTGPNTGELFF
>TRBJ1-1|TRBV4-1
CASSHLLGGTLNTEAFF
>TRBJ1-5|TRBV6-1
CASSEWTLSNQPQHF
>TRBJ2-7|TRBV6-1
CASSEELSYEQYF
>TRBJ1-5|TRBV7-9
CASSFGGPGQPQHF
>TRBJ1-1|TRBV5-1
CASSLAGGAGTEAFF
>TRBJ1-5|TRBV5-1
CASSLGQGQDNQPQHF
>TRBJ2-7|TRBV7-9
CASSLTFGQSSYEQYF
>TRBJ1-2|TRBV2
CASSEGEQVANYGYTF
>TRBJ2-7|TRBV7-9
CASSLGGTHLQVEQYF
>TRBJ1-5|TRBV4-2
CASSQVLGGDRGGQPQHF
>TRBJ1-1|TRBV6-5
CAARTGPSPEAFF
>TRBJ1-1|TRBV14
CASSPRAGGSTEAFF
>TRBJ2-7|TRBV6-1
CASAGGAYEQYF
>TRBJ2-1|TRBV6-1
CASGGIREQFF
>TRBJ1-1|TRBV27
CASSFPGGPEAFF
>TRBJ2-6|TRBV7-2
CASSLVQPGANVLTF
>TRBJ1-5|TRBV19
CASKSSQINQPQHF
>TRBJ1-1|TRBV27
CASRNRGRATEAFF
>TRBJ2-3|TRBV4-3
CASSPAGADTQYF
>TRBJ1-2|TRBV6-1
CASRITGYQGYTF
>TRBJ1-2|TRBV5-6
CASSLADRSNTF
>TRBJ2-5|TRBV2
CASSLRDGVLGETQYF
>TRBJ2-3|TRBV6-5
CASSSTGGGTNTQYF
>TRBJ1-2|TRBV27
CASSLSAPGLIDGYTF
>TRBJ1-1|TRBV4-3
CASSQGQGRRSEAFF
>TRBJ2-5|TRBV27
CASSPGPAGGRKTQYF
>TRBJ2-2|TRBV9
CASSVHQGGSGELFF
>TRBJ2-7|TRBV28
CASSLIQPSSYEQYF
>TRBJ2-3|TRBV5-1
CASSLVAGGVDTQYF
>TRBJ1-5|TRBV4-1
CASSQEQGSNQPQHF
>TRBJ1-2|TRBV29-1
CSVQQGYSSGYTF
>TRBJ2-7|TRBV19
CASSIDRGMEQYF
>TRBJ1-4|TRBV4-1
CASSHGQGQNEKLFF
>TRBJ2-1|TRBV4-2
CASSQDLHEQFF
>TRBJ2-7|TRBV5-5
CASRPAGTVTYEQYF
>TRBJ1-2|TRBV4-2
CASSQDSAVDGYTF
>TRBJ2-3|TRBV2
CASRITFLSTDTQYF
>TRBJ1-5|TRBV19
CASSIGQGVRQPQHF
>TRBJ2-7|TRBV14
CASSLGGQGRTYEQYF
>TRBJ2-3|TRBV9
CASSVKERGVGDTQYF
>TRBJ1-3|TRBV29-1
CSVAPGQGFSGNTIYF
>TRBJ1-2|TRBV6-1
CASRVSTFANYGYTF
>TRBJ2-7|TRBV9
CASSVQGIPAYEQYF